Listed below are T cell receptor beta chains from one sample, sequenced in a study of cytomegalovirus exposure and HLA in healthy donors. Method: immunoSEQ multiplex PCR; TCRdb's copy keeps in-frame clones and lacks some. In the table there are around 140,000 clones, 61% of which are singletons. The sequenced sample was PBMCs. The source of these receptors is a male donor in good health and CMV-seronegative. The CDR3 runs from the conserved cysteine through the conserved F or W. A D gene is named only where the DNA matches it firmly. Expanded clones are given a class, and other clones once, few, many or no size at all.

NA,TRBJ2-5,TRBV5-4,NA,CASSLGLRGETQYF,TGTGCCAGCAGCTTGGGATTGCGGGGAGAGACCCAGTACTTC
TRBD2,TRBJ2-1,TRBV29-1,NA,CSVYRLAGEQFF,TGCAGCGTCTATCGACTAGCAGGTGAGCAGTTCTTC
NA,TRBJ1-5,TRBV5-8,NA,CASSLSGRDNQPQHF,TGTGCCAGCAGCTTGTCCGGCAGGGACAATCAGCCCCAGCATTTT
NA,TRBJ2-3,TRBV5-4,few,CASSLWLSLGTDTQYF,TGTGCCAGCAGCTTGTGGCTGTCCCTGGGCACAGATACGCAGTATTTT
NA,TRBJ1-1,TRBV5-6,few,CASSIDRKPTEAFF,TGTGCCAGCAGCATAGACAGGAAGCCGACTGAAGCTTTCTTT
NA,TRBJ1-1,TRBV14,NA,CASSQAVNTEAFF,TGTGCCAGCAGCCAAGCAGTGAACACTGAAGCTTTCTTT
NA,TRBJ1-2,TRBV2,NA,CASSEEGYYGYTF,TGTGCCAGCAGTGAGGAGGGGTACTATGGCTACACCTTC
TRBD1,TRBJ1-2,TRBV2,NA,CASRAGQGLYGYTF,TGTGCCAGCAGAGCCGGACAGGGTCTTTATGGCTACACCTTC
TRBD2,TRBJ2-7,TRBV25-1,NA,CASSESGGGYEQYF,TGTGCCAGCAGTGAAAGCGGGGGGGGTTACGAGCAGTACTTC
TRBD2,TRBJ2-5,TRBV9,NA,CASSVGASGGLETQYF,TGTGCCAGCAGCGTAGGGGCTAGCGGGGGTTTGGAGACCCAGTACTTC
TRBD1,TRBJ2-2,TRBV13,NA,CASSTGQGLYTGELFF,TGTGCCAGCAGCACAGGACAGGGGCTATACACCGGGGAGCTGTTTTTT
TRBD1,TRBJ2-1,TRBV28,NA,CASSLQGQRSYNEQFF,TGTGCCAGCAGTTTACAGGGACAGAGGTCCTACAATGAGCAGTTCTTC
TRBD1,TRBJ1-2,TRBV5-1,NA,CASKVTGTSNYGYTF,TGCGCCAGCAAAGTGACAGGGACATCCAACTATGGCTACACCTTC
NA,TRBJ2-7,TRBV7-8,NA,CASSRELSGDSSAYEQYF,TGTGCCAGCAGCCGGGAATTGTCGGGAGACAGTTCAGCCTACGAGCAGTACTTC
TRBD1,TRBJ1-4,TRBV2,NA,CASSEALRDRDEKLFF,TGTGCCAGCAGTGAAGCGCTTCGGGACAGGGATGAAAAACTGTTTTTT
NA,TRBJ2-1,TRBV7-7,NA,CASSSRSGSSYNEQFF,TGTGCCAGCAGCTCACGGAGTGGGAGCTCCTACAATGAGCAGTTCTTC
TRBD1,TRBJ2-1,TRBV4-1,NA,CASSQSTGGSYNEQFF,TGCGCCAGCAGCCAATCGACAGGGGGAAGCTACAATGAGCAGTTCTTC
NA,TRBJ2-5,TRBV7-8,NA,CASSSISGTKETQYF,TGTGCCAGCAGCTCAATCTCCGGGACAAAAGAGACCCAGTACTTC
TRBD1,TRBJ2-5,TRBV28,NA,CASSTNRGRFQETQYF,TGTGCCAGCAGCACGAACAGGGGGCGCTTTCAAGAGACCCAGTACTTC
TRBD1,TRBJ1-1,TRBV10-3,NA,CAIQGLNTEAFF,TGTGCCATACAGGGGCTGAACACTGAAGCTTTCTTT
NA,TRBJ1-2,TRBV6-5,few,CASSYKGGGYTF,TGTGCCAGCAGTTACAAGGGCGGGGGCTACACCTTC
NA,TRBJ2-2,TRBV4-1,once,CASSQGGVSHAGELFF,TGCGCCAGCAGCCAAGGGGGCGTTAGCCACGCCGGGGAGCTGTTTTTT
NA,TRBJ2-3,TRBV6-5,NA,CASSYAGPASTDTQYF,TGTGCCAGCAGTTACGCGGGGCCAGCCAGCACAGATACGCAGTATTTT
NA,TRBJ1-6,TRBV7-6,few,CASSTHPGLGSSSPLHF,TGTGCCAGCAGCACCCACCCAGGGTTGGGCAGCTCTTCACCCCTCCACTTT
TRBD1,TRBJ1-5,TRBV6-5,NA,CASSLTGQGNQPQHF,TGTGCCAGCAGTTTGACGGGACAGGGCAATCAGCCCCAGCATTTT
TRBD1,TRBJ1-6,TRBV10-3,NA,CAISDPGDSRDNSPLHF,TGTGCCATCAGTGACCCCGGGGACAGCCGGGATAATTCACCCCTCCACTTT
NA,TRBJ1-1,TRBV5-4,NA,CASSTLDGNTEAFF,TGTGCCAGCAGCACTCTAGACGGGAACACTGAAGCTTTCTTT
TRBD1,TRBJ1-4,TRBV6-1,few,CASSDPQGARGEKLFF,TGTGCCAGCAGTGATCCGCAGGGGGCGCGGGGTGAAAAACTGTTTTTT
TRBD1,TRBJ1-6,TRBV10-3,once,CAISDGQEPNSPLHF,TGTGCCATCAGCGACGGACAGGAGCCTAATTCACCCCTCCACTTT
NA,TRBJ2-1,TRBV7-2,NA,CASSLTIYNEQFF,TGTGCCAGCAGCTTGACAATCTACAATGAGCAGTTCTTC
NA,TRBJ1-5,TRBV27,few,CASSPTPGQSLNQPQHF,TGTGCCAGCAGTCCCACTCCCGGACAGTCCCTCAATCAGCCCCAGCATTTT
NA,TRBJ2-5,TRBV6-5,few,CASSYSGGNQETQYF,TGTGCCAGCAGTTACTCAGGGGGAAACCAAGAGACCCAGTACTTC
TRBD1,TRBJ2-5,TRBV25-1,NA,CASSKDRGRQETQYF,TGTGCCAGCAGTAAGGACAGGGGGCGGCAAGAGACCCAGTACTTC
NA,TRBJ2-5,TRBV5-6,NA,CASSQAGAYGETQYF,TGTGCCAGCAGCCAGGCGGGGGCGTACGGGGAGACCCAGTACTTC
NA,TRBJ2-2,TRBV7-2,NA,CASSLRQGGTGELFF,TGTGCCAGCAGCTTGCGACAGGGAGGCACCGGGGAGCTGTTTTTT
NA,TRBJ1-6,TRBV6-5,few,CASTPGARGNSPLHF,TGTGCCAGCACCCCAGGGGCCCGCGGTAATTCACCCCTCCACTTT
NA,TRBJ2-3,TRBV4-1,few,CASSLELATDTQYF,TGCGCCAGCAGCCTAGAGTTGGCCACAGATACGCAGTATTTT
TRBD1,TRBJ1-1,TRBV6-5,NA,CASSYSGGLNTEAFF,TGTGCCAGCAGTTACTCAGGGGGCCTGAACACTGAAGCTTTCTTT
NA,TRBJ2-7,TRBV6-1,NA,CATSGTPSYEQYF,TGTGCCACTTCCGGGACACCATCCTACGAGCAGTACTTC
NA,TRBJ1-6,TRBV5-1,NA,CASSLAGLISPLHF,TGCGCCAGCAGCTTGGCAGGGCTGATTTCACCCCTCCACTTT
TRBD2,TRBJ2-7,TRBV6-1,NA,CASSEGPAGALHEQYF,TGTGCCAGCAGTGAAGGCCCAGCGGGGGCCTTGCACGAGCAGTACTTC
TRBD2,TRBJ2-3,TRBV9,NA,CASSVALAGGTADTQYF,TGTGCCAGCAGCGTAGCCCTAGCGGGGGGTACGGCAGATACGCAGTATTTT
TRBD1,TRBJ2-7,TRBV7-3,few,CASSLTRTGHDEQYF,TGTGCCAGCAGCTTAACCCGGACAGGGCATGACGAGCAGTACTTC
TRBD1,TRBJ2-7,TRBV5-5,NA,CASSLGQGGYEQYF,TGTGCCAGCAGCTTGGGACAGGGGGGGTACGAGCAGTACTTC
NA,TRBJ2-2,TRBV27,NA,CASSLWVGGPTGELFF,TGTGCCAGCAGTTTATGGGTGGGGGGGCCGACCGGGGAGCTGTTTTTT
NA,TRBJ1-2,TRBV6-5,NA,CASSYFRQGNYGYTF,TGTGCCAGCAGTTACTTTCGGCAGGGTAACTATGGCTACACCTTC
NA,TRBJ2-7,TRBV15,NA,CATSRVRGAYEQYF,TGTGCCACCAGCAGAGTTCGGGGAGCCTACGAGCAGTACTTC
TRBD1,TRBJ2-1,TRBV19,few,CASSLPDRGYYNEQFF,TGTGCCAGTAGTCTCCCGGACAGGGGGTACTACAATGAGCAGTTCTTC
NA,TRBJ2-6,TRBV28,few,CASIPSSGSGANVLTF,TGTGCCAGCATCCCCAGCTCGGGGTCTGGGGCCAACGTCCTGACTTTC
NA,TRBJ1-1,TRBV5-1,NA,CASSRSRVTEAFF,TGCGCCAGCAGCCGGAGTCGGGTCACTGAAGCTTTCTTT
TRBD1,TRBJ1-6,TRBV2,few,CASSERGQGVSPLHF,TGTGCCAGCAGTGAAAGAGGACAGGGGGTCTCACCCCTCCACTTT
NA,TRBJ1-5,TRBV27,NA,CASSLRQVPGNQPQHF,TGTGCCAGCAGTTTAAGACAGGTTCCGGGCAATCAGCCCCAGCATTTT
NA,TRBJ1-3,TRBV7-2,few,CASSDKITGNSGNTIYF,TGTGCCAGCAGCGACAAAATAACGGGAAACTCTGGAAACACCATATATTTT
NA,TRBJ1-2,TRBV2,NA,CASSEVTGMDGYTF,TGTGCCAGCAGTGAAGTCACAGGAATGGATGGCTACACCTTC
TRBD1,TRBJ2-1,TRBV29-1,NA,CSERQGGEQFF,TGCAGCGAAAGACAGGGGGGTGAGCAGTTCTTC